Following are 28 T cell receptor beta chains from one sample sequenced in a study of T cell responses to AZD1222 COVID-19 vaccine. Repertoires were generated with immunoSEQ multiplex PCR, while TCRdb's copy carries only in-frame clones and drops some. This sample has 150,000 to 200,000 clones, with approximately 90% found just once. The specimen was peripheral blood, collected 28 days after the second AZD1222 dose. These receptors were taken from an adult who received the AZD1222 COVID-19 vaccine.

The rearrangement uses TRBV19 and TRBJ2-3; no reliable D call. The V end was cut by 3 bases, the J end by 3 bases, with 10 bases between. The CDR3 is made up of 14 amino acids. CDR1 is LNHDA and CDR2 is SQIVND in the germline V gene (reference sequence). In DNA form, the CDR3 reads TGTGCCAGTAGTATCGACCCCAGGACAGATACGCAGTATTTT. Translating gives CASSIDPRTDTQYF.

The sample holds one count of this clone. The rearrangement uses TRBV3-1 (or the pseudogene TRBV3-2) and TRBJ2-5, with 10 positions matching TRBD2. CDR3 length equals 16 residues. Germline CDR1 is LGHDT and CDR2 is YNNKEL (reference sequence). The trim removed 2 bases at V and 4 bases at J, leaving 7 bases unmatched. Here the CDR3 DNA reads TGTGCCAGCAGCCAAACAAGCGGGAGGGCAAGAGAGACCCAGTACTTC. Amino acid sequence: CASSQTSGRARETQYF.

This chain connects TRBV4-1 to TRBJ2-2; D uncertain. This CDR3 comprises 15 residues. V was clipped by 1 base and J by 4 bases, with 10 bases between them. Per the germline V gene, CDR1 is MGHRA and CDR2 is YSYEKL. The CDR3 DNA follows: TGCGCCAGCAGCCAAGTGGCGCGAGCCACCGGGGAGCTGTTTTTT. Amino acids: CASSQVARATGELFF.

V gene TRBV6-2 or TRBV6-3 combines with J gene TRBJ1-4; D not resolved. Trimming stripped 2 bases from V and 5 bases from J, with 15 bases between. CDR3 length equals 16 residues. Germline loops: CDR1 MNHEY, CDR2 SVGEGT. The CDR3 DNA reads TGTGCCAGCAGTTACCAACGGTACTCGAACAATGAAAAACTGTTTTTT. Amino acids: CASSYQRYSNNEKLFF.

The chain is built from TRBV2 and TRBJ2-1, with D unclear. The V end lost 8 bases, the J end lost 5 bases, and 7 bases lay between the germline ends. CDR1 and CDR2 from the germline V gene are SNHLY and FYNNEI. CDR3 length equals 11 residues. The CDR3 reads CASLRHNEQFF. CDR3 coding DNA: TGTGCCAGCTTGAGGCACAATGAGCAGTTCTTC.

This rearrangement joins TRBV30 to TRBJ1-6, with D tentatively TRBD1 (6 bases). V dropped 5 bases and J dropped 9 bases, with 14 bases sitting between them. This CDR3 spans 13 amino acids. Germline CDR1 is GTSNPN and CDR2 is SVGIG (reference sequence). CDR3 protein: CAWGLQGGSPLHF. In nucleotides, the CDR3 is TGTGCCTGGGGACTACAGGGCGGTTCACCCCTCCACTTT.

The genes are TRBV28 and TRBJ2-1; 7 nucleotides match TRBD2. The CDR3 covers 15 residues. V was pared by 6 bases and J by 1 base, with 6 bases of the junction left unmatched. CDR1 is MDHEN, CDR2 SYDVKM, per germline. The CDR3 sequence is CASRTLAPSYNEQFF. The CDR3 region has the DNA TGTGCCAGCAGAACACTAGCGCCTTCCTACAATGAGCAGTTCTTC.

The rearrangement uses TRBV5-1 and TRBJ1-2; no clear D. V dropped 0 bases and J dropped 3 bases, with 6 bases sitting between them. Germline-derived CDR1 and CDR2 are SGHRS and YFSETQ. This CDR3 spans 13 amino acids. The CDR3 is CASSLEADYGYTF. In DNA form, the CDR3 reads TGCGCCAGCAGCTTGGAGGCAGACTATGGCTACACCTTC.

Remarks on this clone: In the same sample, other DNA sequences code for this CDR3. V gene TRBV28 combines with J gene TRBJ1-2, with unresolved D. Between the trimmed V and J ends, which lost 2 bases and 5 bases, there was a span of 6 bases. The CDR3 runs 12 residues. The germline V gene has CDR1 MDHEN and CDR2 SYDVKM. Here the CDR3 reads CASSLVGYGYTF. The DNA for the CDR3 is TGTGCCAGCAGTTTAGTGGGGTATGGCTACACCTTC.

The rearrangement joins TRBV7-9 to TRBJ2-7; 8 bases align to TRBD1. J gave up 5 bases and V 0 bases, and 6 bases lay outside the gene matches. The CDR3 loop spans 15 amino acids. The germline gives CDR1 SEHNR, CDR2 FQNEAQ (reference sequence). The DNA for the CDR3 is TGTGCCAGCAGCTTAGCAGGACAGGGTCTTCACGAGCAGTACTTC. Residues: CASSLAGQGLHEQYF. Full variable domain (rest looked up from reference TRBV7-9 and TRBJ2-7): DTGVSQNPRHKITKRGQNVTFRCDPISEHNRLYWYRQTLGQGPEFLTYFQNEAQLEKSRLLSDRFSAERPKGSFSTLEIQRTEQGDSAMYLCASSLAGQGLHEQYFGPGTRLTVT.

V usage is TRBV5-8 and J usage is TRBJ2-7; 7 bases match TRBD2. CDR3 length: 14 amino acids. V was clipped by 7 bases and J by 6 bases; unmatched bases: 13. The germline V gene has CDR1 SGHTS and CDR2 YDEGEE. The CDR3 loop is CASDGGSWNAEQYF. The DNA of the CDR3 is TGTGCCAGCGACGGGGGGAGCTGGAATGCCGAGCAGTACTTC.

Notes on this clone: The same CDR3 arises from other DNA sequences in this sample as well. The CDR3 bases are TGCGCCAGCAGCTTGGCGGACGGCTCCTACGAGCAGTACTTC. Amino acids: CASSLADGSYEQYF. This chain joins TRBV5-1 and TRBJ2-7; D unresolved. The length of the CDR3 is 14 residues. Germline CDR1 and CDR2: SGHRS and YFSETQ. The germline V and J ends were trimmed by 0 bases and 0 bases, with 7 bases remaining between them.

This chain connects TRBV11-3 to TRBJ2-3, with D perhaps given as TRBD1 or TRBD2 (5 bases each). The V end was cut by 5 bases, the J end by 0 bases, with 15 bases between. The CDR3 loop spans 16 amino acids. The germline V gene encodes CDR1 SGHNT and CDR2 YENEEA. CDR3 loop: CASSAAGTASTDTQYF. CDR3 nucleotide sequence: TGTGCCAGCAGCGCCGCCGGGACGGCTAGCACAGATACGCAGTATTTT.

The rearrangement links TRBV6-5 to TRBJ2-1; 12 positions match TRBD2. The germline CDR1 and CDR2 sequences are MNHEY and SVGAGI. With 4 bases clipped from V and 13 bases from J, the junction kept 8 bases outside the gene matches. The CDR3 sequence is 14 residues long. This chain's CDR3 is CASSWTSGKVGQFF. CDR3 bases: TGTGCCAGCAGTTGGACTAGCGGGAAGGTAGGACAGTTCTTC.

V and J are TRBV5-1 and TRBJ2-3, with a possible D match to TRBD1 (5 bases). The V end lost 9 bases, the J end lost 2 bases, and 16 bases lay between the germline ends. This CDR3 has 14 residues. The germline V gene encodes CDR1 SGHRS and CDR2 YFSETQ. CDR3 amino acids: CATRAWALTDTQYF. For the CDR3, the DNA is TGCGCCACCAGGGCTTGGGCCCTCACAGATACGCAGTATTTT.

The V call is TRBV7-9, the J call TRBJ1-2, with 9 bases that match TRBD1. The ends lost 4 bases at V and 4 bases at J; junction bases unmatched: 4. The germline gives CDR1 SEHNR, CDR2 FQNEAQ (reference sequence). The CDR3 runs 14 residues. The CDR3 DNA is TGTGCCAGCAGCTCGGGACAGGGCGGCTATGGCTACACCTTC. The encoded protein is CASSSGQGGYGYTF.

The chain carries TRBV7-2 and TRBJ2-3, with D perhaps given as TRBD1 or TRBD2 (5 bases each). Germline V gives CDR1 SGHTA, CDR2 FQGNSA. Trimming took 5 bases from V and 0 from J, leaving 9 bases between them. This CDR3 spans 14 amino acids. The DNA of the CDR3 is TGTGCCAGCAGCGGGGGACCGAGCACAGATACGCAGTATTTT. It is translated as CASSGGPSTDTQYF.

The chain uses TRBV2 and TRBJ1-2; tentative D call: TRBD1 (5 bases). Trimming shortened V by 8 bases and J by 0 bases, and 10 bases separated the two germline ends. The CDR3 totals 13 residues. The germline gives CDR1 SNHLY, CDR2 FYNNEI. The CDR3 loop reads CASRWGPNYGYTF. In nucleotides, the CDR3 is TGTGCCAGCCGGTGGGGCCCTAACTATGGCTACACCTTC.

This chain links TRBV7-2 with TRBJ2-7; the D call may be TRBD1 or TRBD2 (5 bases each). There are 15 residues in the CDR3. V dropped 2 bases and J dropped 4 bases, with 15 bases sitting between them. Per germline, CDR1 SGHTA and CDR2 FQGNSA. The CDR3, as DNA: TGTGCCAGCAGCTTAAACTCGGGACCTCGATACGAGCAGTACTTC. Protein: CASSLNSGPRYEQYF.

In this sample, this clone turned up once. The chain links TRBV5-1 to TRBJ2-7; D gene ambiguous. The CDR3 spans 13 residues. From germline, CDR1 is SGHRS and CDR2 YFSETQ. V dropped 0 bases and J dropped 9 bases, with 13 bases sitting between them. For the CDR3, the DNA is TGCGCCAGCAGCTTGGAAATAGCAGACCCGCAGTACTTC. This gives the protein CASSLEIADPQYF.

CDR3 in amino acids: CASRALVGTGNTEAFF. DNA for the CDR3: TGTGCCAGCAGAGCGCTAGTGGGGACGGGGAACACTGAAGCTTTCTTT. The rearrangement links TRBV5-4 to TRBJ1-1; a weak D match, TRBD1 (5 bases). CDR3 length: 16 amino acids. In germline, CDR1 is SGHNT, CDR2 YYREEE (reference sequence). V was pared by 5 bases and J by 1 base, with 18 bases between.

The rearrangement links TRBV3-1 (or the pseudogene TRBV3-2) to TRBJ1-2; 7 positions agree with TRBD1. After removal of 6 bases from V and 1 base from J, the junction contained 2 bases not matched to a gene. Per germline, CDR1 LGHDT and CDR2 YNNKEL (reference sequence). The length of the CDR3 is 13 residues. DNA for the CDR3: TGTGCCAGCAGTGCAGGGGGTAACTATGGCTACACCTTC. Protein product: CASSAGGNYGYTF.

The chain recombines TRBV7-9 with TRBJ2-1; D might be TRBD1 (5 bases). Germline assignment: CDR1 SEHNR and CDR2 FQNEAQ (reference sequence). Trimming took off 5 bases at V and 2 bases at J, with 10 bases between the two ends. The CDR3 runs to 14 residues. The CDR3 loop is CASSPKGAYNEQFF. CDR3 in DNA: TGTGCCAGCAGCCCGAAAGGGGCCTACAATGAGCAGTTCTTC. The full variable domain, its missing parts supplied by reference TRBV7-9 and TRBJ2-1, is DTGVSQNPRHKITKRGQNVTFRCDPISEHNRLYWYRQTLGQGPEFLTYFQNEAQLEKSRLLSDRFSAERPKGSFSTLEIQRTEQGDSAMYLCASSPKGAYNEQFFGPGTRLTVL.

J is TRBJ1-2 and V is TRBV6-5; D not certain. The CDR3 sequence is 13 residues long. The V end was cut by 7 bases, the J end by 5 bases, with 14 bases between. Germline V gives CDR1 MNHEY, CDR2 SVGAGI. DNA for the CDR3: TGTGCCAGCACCGACTACAAGGGATATGGCTACACCTTC. Residues: CASTDYKGYGYTF.

This chain links TRBV7-9 with TRBJ1-1, with unresolved D. V lost 4 bases to trimming and J lost 8 bases, with 20 bases between them. The germline V gene has CDR1 SEHNR and CDR2 FQNEAQ (reference sequence). CDR3 length: 15 amino acids. CDR3 region: CASSSRRSEVSEAFF. CDR3 nucleotides: TGTGCCAGCAGCTCCCGGCGGTCAGAGGTTTCCGAAGCTTTCTTT.

The rearrangement uses TRBV24-1 and TRBJ2-3; 9 bases map to TRBD1. Germline V gene lookup returns CDR1 KGHDR and CDR2 SFDVKD. CDR3 length: 19 residues. The V gene end was trimmed by 5 bases and the J gene end by 1 base; junction bases not matched to a gene: 15. The CDR3 DNA reads as TGTGCCACCAGTGTCCCCGGGACAGGGTCCCCACTGGGCACAGATACGCAGTATTTT. Translation gives CATSVPGTGSPLGTDTQYF.

This clone was recorded only once. The chain recombines TRBV7-2 with TRBJ1-2; D unclear. This CDR3 has 12 amino acids. V shed 7 bases and J shed 4 bases, with 10 bases lying between them. CDR1 SGHTA and CDR2 FQGNSA come from the germline V gene. This CDR3 is CASTALAYGYTF. The CDR3 DNA sequence: TGTGCCAGCACGGCTTTAGCCTATGGCTACACCTTC.

The chain links TRBV6-1 to TRBJ2-7; 7 bases agree with TRBD1. CDR3 length: 14 amino acids. The ends lost 1 base at V and 2 bases at J; junction bases unmatched: 2. Germline V gene lookup returns CDR1 MNHNS and CDR2 SASEGT. CDR3 sequence reads: CASSEVGGPYEQYF. The CDR3 coding sequence is TGTGCCAGCAGTGAAGTAGGGGGCCCCTACGAGCAGTACTTC.